The clone carrying this TCR beta chain was counted at least ten times. No antigen is known for it. J lost 1 base, V lost 7 bases, and 7 bases had no gene match. This CDR3 has 14 amino acids. Germline CDR1 reads SGHRS; CDR2 reads YFSETQ. Time point reported: newly diagnosed GD, antithyroid drugs for less than 3 months. Construction of the TCR library relied on RNA isolated from PBMCs. The data are from a study of regulatory T cells in long-lasting Graves disease. Study details: Patients with new Graves' disease had used antithyroid drugs below 3 months.

Points from the study as a whole: Persistent disease favored TRBV28, TRBJ1-2 and TRBJ2-5.

Assembly of TCR beta libraries relied on iRepertoire HTBI primers together with Arm-PCR of CDR3 regions. TCRdb independently ran MiXCR on the multiplex PCR reads; one entry per CDR3 protein. Of 550,000 to 700,000 distinct CDR3 sequences listed, approximately 16% were seen once; the top ten hold 12%. This sample also appeared in a second study, on T cells in Graves' hyperthyroidism and ophthalmopathy.

The sequence derives from a man aged 18 to 29 with Graves disease. The sequenced sample was peripheral blood mononuclear cells (PBMCs), obtained at new diagnosis, from a patient treated with antithyroid drugs. The chain has TRBV5-1 and TRBJ2-5; TRBD2 matches 7 bases. CDR3 sequence (DNA): TGCGCCAGCGGGGGAGGGGATCTCCAAGAGACCCAGTACTTC. This encodes CASGGGDLQETQYF.